The 2 T cell receptor beta chains in this list originate from one sample, sequenced in a study of blood T cells in healthy people across ages. Primed by a sample-barcoded 5' primer and a J-beta primer mix, a second PCR proceeded for about 6 to 12 cycles. TCRdb ran MiXCR on the 5' RACE reads and lists one entry per CDR3 protein. The data hold approximately 760,000 distinct CDR3 sequences, with approximately 25% observed a single time. A further study also used this sample, focusing on T cells of mothers and their children.

Sequenced material: blood. These receptors were obtained from a boy between 10 and 17 years old in good health.

V gene TRBV20-1 combines with J gene TRBJ1-3, with D possibly being TRBD1 (5 bases). V gave up 7 bases and J gave up 2 bases, with 9 bases separating them. Germline CDR1 DFQATT, CDR2 SNEGSKA (reference sequence). The CDR3 consists of 12 residues. The CDR3 region is CSGTGPGNTIYF. CDR3 DNA: TGCAGTGGTACGGGGCCTGGAAACACCATATATTTT.

The rearrangement links TRBV3-1 to TRBJ2-5; TRBD2 matches 13 bases. The CDR3 covers 15 residues. In germline, CDR1 is LGHDT, CDR2 YNNKEL (reference sequence). The trim removed 5 bases at V and 5 bases at J, leaving 5 bases unmatched. CDR3 protein: CASSLRTSGSETQYF. CDR3 DNA: TGTGCCAGCAGCTTAAGGACTAGCGGGAGTGAGACCCAGTACTTC.